The source of this T cell receptor beta chain is a study of identical twins. The study's findings and limits: The authors noted that invariant MAIT and iNKT cells could partly confound zero-insertion analyses. Shared out-of-frame alpha sequences (those common to twins) showed excess low generation probability. Models, which agreed with sharing between unrelated individuals, nonetheless underestimated the out-of-frame TCR alpha sharing seen in monozygotic twins.

TCRdb analysed the 5' RACE reads with MiXCR anew, one entry per CDR3 protein. The table records about 530,000 distinct CDR3 sequences, roughly 15% of them present only once. This clonotype was found a few times. Its specificity is unknown. Trimming removed 4 bases from V and 5 bases from J; junction bases left unmatched: 2. CDR3 size: 12 residues. The germline V gene encodes CDR1 SGHRS and CDR2 YFSETQ. Healthy Caucasians supplied all donations. The same sample was also studied in work on yellow fever vaccine responses in identical twins.

The V gene is TRBV5-1, the J gene TRBJ1-2; 7 nucleotides agree with TRBD1. The sequence was obtained from a woman in her late teens or twenties in good health. Sequencing was performed on CD4+ T cells sorted from blood. CDR3 amino acids: CASSTGQYGYTF. The CDR3 DNA follows: TGCGCCAGCAGCACGGGACAGTATGGCTACACCTTC.